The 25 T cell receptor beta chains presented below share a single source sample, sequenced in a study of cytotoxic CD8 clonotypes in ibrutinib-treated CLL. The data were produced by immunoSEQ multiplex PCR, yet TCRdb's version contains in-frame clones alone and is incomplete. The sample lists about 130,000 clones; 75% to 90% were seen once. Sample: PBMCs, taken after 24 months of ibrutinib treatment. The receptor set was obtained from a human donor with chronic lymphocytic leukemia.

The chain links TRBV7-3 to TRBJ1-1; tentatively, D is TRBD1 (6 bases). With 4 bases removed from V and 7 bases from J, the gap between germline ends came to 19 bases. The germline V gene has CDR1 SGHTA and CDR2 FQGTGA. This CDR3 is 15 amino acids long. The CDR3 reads CASSSKEGGSGEAFF. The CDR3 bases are TGTGCCAGCAGCTCCAAAGAGGGGGGAAGCGGTGAAGCTTTCTTT.

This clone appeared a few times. In DNA form, the CDR3 reads TGTGCCAGCAGTTTGATTAGGCGGGAGGGGGAGTACGAGCAGTACTTC. It yields the protein CASSLIRREGEYEQYF. The chain recombines TRBV27 with TRBJ2-7, with 9 bases fitting TRBD2. J was trimmed by 4 bases and V by 3 bases; bases with no gene match: 10. Germline lookup yields CDR1 MNHEY and CDR2 SMNVEV (reference sequence). This CDR3 is built from 16 residues.

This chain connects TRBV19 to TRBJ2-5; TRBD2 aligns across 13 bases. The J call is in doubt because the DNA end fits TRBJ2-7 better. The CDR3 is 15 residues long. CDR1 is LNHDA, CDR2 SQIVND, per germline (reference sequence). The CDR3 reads CASSIPTSGRYEQYF. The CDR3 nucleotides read TGTGCCAGTAGTATACCGACTAGCGGGAGGTACGAGCAGTACTTC.

The CDR3 is CASSRPGGPQQYF. The CDR3 DNA sequence: TGTGCCAGCAGTCGGCCCGGGGGGCCGCAGCAGTATTTT. The gene calls are TRBV25-1 and TRBJ2-3, with a tentative D call TRBD2 (7 bases). The CDR3 loop spans 13 amino acids. Germline V gene sequence: CDR1 MGHDK, CDR2 SYGVNS. V shed 5 bases and J shed 11 bases, with 17 bases lying between them. Using reference TRBV25-1 and TRBJ2-3 for the parts outside the CDR3, the full variable domain is EADIYQTPRYLVIGTGKKITLECSQTMGHDKMYWYQQDPGMELHLIHYSYGVNSTEKGDLSSESTVSRIRTEHFPLTLESARPSHTSQYLCASSRPGGPQQYFGPGTRLTVL.

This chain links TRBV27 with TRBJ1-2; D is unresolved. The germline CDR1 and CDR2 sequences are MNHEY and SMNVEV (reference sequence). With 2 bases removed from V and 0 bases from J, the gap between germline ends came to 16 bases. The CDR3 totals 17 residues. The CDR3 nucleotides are TGTGCCAGCAGTTTAGTGTCAGGTGGGCTCACTAACTATGGCTACACCTTC. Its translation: CASSLVSGGLTNYGYTF.

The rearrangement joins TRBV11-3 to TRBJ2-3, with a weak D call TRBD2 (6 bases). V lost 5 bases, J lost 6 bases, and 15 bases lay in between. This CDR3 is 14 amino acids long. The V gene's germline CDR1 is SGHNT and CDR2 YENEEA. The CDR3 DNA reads TGTGCCAGCAGCCAAGGACTATTCTCGGATACGCAGTATTTT. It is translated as CASSQGLFSDTQYF.

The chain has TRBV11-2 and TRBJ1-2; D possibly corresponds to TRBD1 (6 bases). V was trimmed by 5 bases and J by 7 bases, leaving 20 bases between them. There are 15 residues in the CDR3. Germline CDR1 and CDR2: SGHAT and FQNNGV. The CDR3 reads CASSRPSGAFSGYTF. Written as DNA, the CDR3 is TGTGCCAGCAGCCGGCCCTCGGGGGCGTTTAGTGGCTACACCTTC. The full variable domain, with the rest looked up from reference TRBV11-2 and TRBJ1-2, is EAGVAQSPRYKIIEKRQSVAFWCNPISGHATLYWYQQILGQGPKLLIQFQNNGVVDDSQLPKDRFSAERLKGVDSTLKIQPAKLEDSAVYLCASSRPSGAFSGYTFGSGTRLTVV.

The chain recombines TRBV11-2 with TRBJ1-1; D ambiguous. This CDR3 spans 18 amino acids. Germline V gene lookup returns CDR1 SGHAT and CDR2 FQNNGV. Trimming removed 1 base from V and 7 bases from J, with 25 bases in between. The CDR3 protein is CASSLGSLGNLYNDEAFF. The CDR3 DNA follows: TGTGCCAGCAGCTTAGGTTCTCTGGGGAATCTGTATAATGATGAAGCTTTCTTT.

The DNA for the CDR3 is TGTGCCACCCAGGGGGGGGAGAGCAGCGACAACTATGGCTACACCTTC. It encodes CATQGGESSDNYGYTF. V and J are TRBV4-2 and TRBJ1-2, with 7 bases fitting TRBD1. There are 16 residues in the CDR3. V dropped 10 bases and J dropped 2; count of bases not matched to a gene: 16. The germline V gene has CDR1 LGHNA and CDR2 YNFKEQ.

The CDR3 protein is CAIAVGFYGYTF. As DNA, the CDR3 is TGTGCCATCGCGGTTGGTTTTTATGGCTACACCTTC. This rearrangement joins TRBV28 to TRBJ1-2; D remains unclear. The ends were cut back, 10 bases at V and 5 bases at J, with 14 bases in the middle. In germline, CDR1 is MDHEN, CDR2 SYDVKM. The CDR3 spans 12 residues.

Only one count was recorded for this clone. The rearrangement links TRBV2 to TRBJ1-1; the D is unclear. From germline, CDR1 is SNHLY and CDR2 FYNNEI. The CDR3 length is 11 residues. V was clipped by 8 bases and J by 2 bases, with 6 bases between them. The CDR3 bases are TGTGCCAGCGTCATAAACACTGAAGCTTTCTTT. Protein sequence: CASVINTEAFF.

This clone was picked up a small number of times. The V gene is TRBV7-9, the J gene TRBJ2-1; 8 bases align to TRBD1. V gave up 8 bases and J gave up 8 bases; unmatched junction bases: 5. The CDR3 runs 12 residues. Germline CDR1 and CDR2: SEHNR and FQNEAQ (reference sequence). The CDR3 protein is CASEQGGDEQFF. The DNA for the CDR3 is TGTGCCAGCGAACAGGGGGGCGATGAGCAGTTCTTC.

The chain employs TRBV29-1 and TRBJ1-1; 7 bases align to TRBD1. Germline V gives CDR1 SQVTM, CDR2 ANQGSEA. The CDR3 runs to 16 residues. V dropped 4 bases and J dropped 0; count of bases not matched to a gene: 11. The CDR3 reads CSVAGKGGLMNTEAFF. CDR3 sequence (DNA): TGCAGCGTTGCGGGGAAAGGGGGCTTAATGAACACTGAAGCTTTCTTT.

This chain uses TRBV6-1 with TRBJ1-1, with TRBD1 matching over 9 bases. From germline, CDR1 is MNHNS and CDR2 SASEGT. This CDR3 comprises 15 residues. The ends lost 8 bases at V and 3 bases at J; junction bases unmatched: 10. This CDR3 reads CASGLIQGADTEAFF. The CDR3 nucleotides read TGTGCCAGCGGACTTATACAGGGGGCGGACACTGAAGCTTTCTTT.

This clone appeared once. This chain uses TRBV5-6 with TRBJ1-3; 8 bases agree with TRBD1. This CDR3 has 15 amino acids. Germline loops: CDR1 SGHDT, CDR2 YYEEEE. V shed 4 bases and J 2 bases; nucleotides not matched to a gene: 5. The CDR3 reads CASSPTGGTGNTIYF. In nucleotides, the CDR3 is TGTGCCAGCAGCCCCACAGGGGGGACTGGAAACACCATATATTTT. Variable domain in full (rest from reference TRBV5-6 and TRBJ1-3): DAGVTQSPTHLIKTRGQQVTLRCSPKSGHDTVSWYQQALGQGPQFIFQYYEEEERQRGNFPDRFSGHQFPNYSSELNVNALLLGDSALYLCASSPTGGTGNTIYFGEGSWLTVV.

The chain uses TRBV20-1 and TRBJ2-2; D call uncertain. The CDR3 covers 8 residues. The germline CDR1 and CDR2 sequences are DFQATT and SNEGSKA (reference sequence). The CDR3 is CPRGELFF. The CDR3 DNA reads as TGCCCAAGGGGGGAGCTGTTTTTT.

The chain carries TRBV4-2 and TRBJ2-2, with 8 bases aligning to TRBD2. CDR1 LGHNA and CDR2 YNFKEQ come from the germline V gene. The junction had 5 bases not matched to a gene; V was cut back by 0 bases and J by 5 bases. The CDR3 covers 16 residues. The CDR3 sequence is CASSQDTGLATGELFF. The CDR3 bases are TGTGCCAGCAGCCAAGATACAGGACTAGCAACCGGGGAGCTGTTTTTT.

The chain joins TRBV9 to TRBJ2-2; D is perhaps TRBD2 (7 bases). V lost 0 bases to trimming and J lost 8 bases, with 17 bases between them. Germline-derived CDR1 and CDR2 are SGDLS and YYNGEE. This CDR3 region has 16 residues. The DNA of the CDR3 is TGTGCCAGCAGCGTAGCTCGTGGGGGGGCCGGAGGGGAGCTGTTTTTT. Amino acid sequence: CASSVARGGAGGELFF.

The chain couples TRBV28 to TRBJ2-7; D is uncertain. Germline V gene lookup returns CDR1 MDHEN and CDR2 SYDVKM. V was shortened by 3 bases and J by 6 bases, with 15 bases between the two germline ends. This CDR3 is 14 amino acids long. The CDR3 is CASSLGSLGREQYF. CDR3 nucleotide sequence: TGTGCCAGCAGTTTGGGCAGCCTAGGACGCGAGCAGTACTTC.

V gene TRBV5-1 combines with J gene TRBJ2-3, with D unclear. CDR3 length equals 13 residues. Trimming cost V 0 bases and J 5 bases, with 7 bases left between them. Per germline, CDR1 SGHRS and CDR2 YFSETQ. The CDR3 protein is CASSLDLGDTQYF. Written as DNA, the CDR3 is TGCGCCAGCAGCTTGGACCTGGGAGATACGCAGTATTTT. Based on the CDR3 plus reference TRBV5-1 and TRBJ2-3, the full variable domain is KAGVTQTPRYLIKTRGQQVTLSCSPISGHRSVSWYQQTPGQGLQFLFEYFSETQRNKGNFPGRFSGRQFSNSRSEMNVSTLELGDSALYLCASSLDLGDTQYFGPGTRLTVL.

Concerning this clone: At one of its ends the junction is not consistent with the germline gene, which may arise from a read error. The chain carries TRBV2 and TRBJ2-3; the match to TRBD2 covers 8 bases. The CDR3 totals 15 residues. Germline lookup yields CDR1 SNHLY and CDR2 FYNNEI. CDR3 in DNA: TGTGCCAGCGGTGAGTCAGCGGGAGGCACAGATACGCAGTATTTT. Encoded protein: CASGESAGGTDTQYF.

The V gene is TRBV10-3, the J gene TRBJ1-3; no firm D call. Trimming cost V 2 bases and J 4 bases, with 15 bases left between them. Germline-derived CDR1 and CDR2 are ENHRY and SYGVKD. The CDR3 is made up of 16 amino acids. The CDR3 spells CAISELRDLSGNTIYF. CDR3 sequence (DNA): TGTGCCATCAGTGAGCTACGGGATCTCTCGGGAAACACCATATATTTT.

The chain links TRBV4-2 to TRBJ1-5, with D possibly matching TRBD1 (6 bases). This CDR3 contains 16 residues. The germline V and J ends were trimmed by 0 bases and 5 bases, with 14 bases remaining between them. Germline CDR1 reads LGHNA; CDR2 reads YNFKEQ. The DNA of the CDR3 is TGTGCCAGCAGCCAAGAAGGGGGGCGTAGGGATCAGCCCCAGCATTTT. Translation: CASSQEGGRRDQPQHF.

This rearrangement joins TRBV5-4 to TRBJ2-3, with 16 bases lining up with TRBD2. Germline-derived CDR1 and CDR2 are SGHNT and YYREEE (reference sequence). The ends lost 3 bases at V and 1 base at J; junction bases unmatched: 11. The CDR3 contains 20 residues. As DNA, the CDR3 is TGTGCCAGCAGCTCAGGGCTAGGGACTAGCGGGGGGGGTGGCACAGATACGCAGTATTTT. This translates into CASSSGLGTSGGGGTDTQYF.

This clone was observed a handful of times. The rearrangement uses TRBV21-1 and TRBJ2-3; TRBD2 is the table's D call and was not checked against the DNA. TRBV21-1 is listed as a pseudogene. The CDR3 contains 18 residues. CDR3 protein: CASSKIGLRRDDTDTQYF. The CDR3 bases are TGTGCCAGCAGCAAAATTGGGCTTAGGCGGGACGACACAGATACGCAGTATTTT.